One sample yielded the 32 T cell receptor beta chains listed below, sequenced in a study of radiotherapy plus CTLA-4 blockade in lung cancer. This table comes from immunoSEQ multiplex PCR, and its TCRdb copy is limited to in-frame clones, with some not included. The sample has about 47,000 clones, approximately 76% seen once. Sample: peripheral blood, taken from a patient treated with radiotherapy plus ipilimumab. The source of these receptors is a human donor with non-small cell lung cancer who had stable disease on radiotherapy plus ipilimumab.

The chain employs TRBV12-2 and TRBJ1-5. TRBV12-2 is termed a pseudogene. The CDR3 has 17 residues. CDR3 loop: CASRLAGRQGGREPQHF. CDR3 DNA sequence: TGTGCAAGTCGCTTAGCGGGGCGCCAGGGGGGGAGAGAGCCCCAGCATTTT.

This clone was counted a single time. The V call is TRBV7-2, the J call TRBJ1-2; a weak D match, TRBD1 (5 bases). V lost 1 base, J lost 8 bases, and 14 bases lay in between. Germline loops: CDR1 SGHTA, CDR2 FQGNSA. CDR3 length equals 14 residues. CDR3 residues: CASSLDRSQGGYTF. CDR3 nucleotide sequence: TGTGCCAGCAGCTTAGACAGGAGCCAGGGAGGCTACACCTTC. Full variable domain (missing parts from reference TRBV7-2 and TRBJ1-2): GAGVSQSPSNKVTEKGKDVELRCDPISGHTALYWYRQSLGQGLEFLIYFQGNSAPDKSGLPSDRFSAERTGGSVSTLTIQRTQQEDSAVYLCASSLDRSQGGYTFGSGTRLTVV.

The J gene is TRBJ2-2, the V gene TRBV11-2; D gene uncertain. Trimming took off 1 base at V and 4 bases at J, with 7 bases between the two ends. This CDR3 contains 14 residues. Germline CDR1 and CDR2: SGHAT and FQNNGV. CDR3 sequence (DNA): TGTGCCAGCAGCTTAGTGGTAGTCACCGGGGAGCTGTTTTTT. Translation gives CASSLVVVTGELFF.

This sequence joins TRBV29-1 and TRBJ1-1; weak D call: TRBD1 (6 bases). V dropped 6 bases and J dropped 4 bases, with 15 bases sitting between them. The CDR3 is made up of 13 amino acids. Germline-derived CDR1 and CDR2 are SQVTM and ANQGSEA. CDR3 in amino acids: CSVLKRGGTEAFF. The CDR3 DNA reads as TGCAGCGTCTTAAAAAGGGGGGGCACTGAAGCTTTCTTT.

The chain joins TRBV2 to TRBJ1-2, with 7 bases fitting TRBD1. The V gene end was trimmed by 5 bases and the J gene end by 8 bases; junction bases not matched to a gene: 17. CDR3 length: 16 amino acids. Germline V gives CDR1 SNHLY, CDR2 FYNNEI. This CDR3 is CASSPGGGGPPWGYTF. CDR3 coding DNA: TGTGCCAGCAGTCCTGGGGGAGGGGGCCCCCCCTGGGGCTACACCTTC.

This sequence joins TRBV7-8 and TRBJ1-2; no firm D call. This CDR3 is built from 14 residues. Per germline, CDR1 SGHVS and CDR2 FQNEAQ. Trimming removed 0 bases at V and 3 bases at J, with 8 bases between. The CDR3 protein is CASSLARRDYGYTF. The CDR3 DNA follows: TGTGCCAGCAGCTTAGCGCGTCGGGACTATGGCTACACCTTC.

This rearrangement joins TRBV2 to TRBJ2-5; 11 nucleotides align to TRBD2. The CDR3 covers 15 residues. The germline V gene encodes CDR1 SNHLY and CDR2 FYNNEI. V shed 4 bases and J 2 bases; nucleotides not matched to a gene: 3. Written as DNA, the CDR3 is TGTGCCAGCAGTGTGCTAGCGGGGGGTCAAGAGACCCAGTACTTC. Protein: CASSVLAGGQETQYF.

Note on this clone: The junction departs from the called germline gene at one end, perhaps through a read error. V gene TRBV11-2 combines with J gene TRBJ1-2; D remains ambiguous. The CDR3 length is 14 residues. From germline, CDR1 is SGHAT and CDR2 FQNNGV. CDR3 in DNA: TGTGCCAGCAGTTTAGTAGGCGGGCGCTATGGCTACACCTTC. Translation: CASSLVGGRYGYTF.

The V gene is TRBV7-2, the J gene TRBJ1-2, with 8 bases matching TRBD1. The germline V gene encodes CDR1 SGHTA and CDR2 FQGNSA. The length of the CDR3 is 15 residues. The trim removed 5 bases at V and 6 bases at J, leaving 11 bases unmatched. CDR3 in DNA: TGTGCCAGCAGCCCCGGACAGGGAGGGTTGGATGGCTACACCTTC. Protein sequence: CASSPGQGGLDGYTF.

This clone was seen only a few times. The chain uses TRBV5-1 and TRBJ1-4; D uncertain. The V gene's germline CDR1 is SGHRS and CDR2 YFSETQ. V lost 5 bases and J lost 0, with 11 bases in between. The CDR3 has 15 residues. CDR3 nucleotide sequence: TGCGCCAGCAGTAACGGAGTAGCAACTAATGAAAAACTGTTTTTT. It encodes CASSNGVATNEKLFF.

This clone was seen a handful of times. The chain joins TRBV12-5 to TRBJ1-2; D not resolved. The CDR3 has 12 amino acids. V was pared by 3 bases and J by 5 bases, with 7 bases between. Germline V gene lookup returns CDR1 LGHNT and CDR2 FRNRAP. The DNA for the CDR3 is TGTGCTAGTGGTTTTGCAGAGTATGGCTACACCTTC. Amino acid sequence: CASGFAEYGYTF.

This chain connects TRBV7-9 to TRBJ1-2; D is unclear. V shed 3 bases and J shed 14 bases, with 19 bases lying between them. Germline V lookup: CDR1 SEHNR, CDR2 FQNEAQ (reference sequence). The CDR3 is 13 amino acids. The CDR3 here is CASSFGVLDRGTF. The CDR3 DNA reads TGTGCCAGCAGCTTTGGGGTTCTCGACCGTGGTACCTTC.

This clone was observed a few times. The chain employs TRBV5-6 and TRBJ1-2, with a possible D match to TRBD1 (6 bases). V lost 4 bases and J lost 8, with 18 bases in between. The CDR3 runs to 14 residues. Germline-derived CDR1 and CDR2 are SGHDT and YYEEEE. The CDR3 is CASSPTTGTRGYTF. The CDR3 DNA follows: TGTGCCAGCAGCCCTACAACCGGGACAAGGGGCTACACCTTC.

This clone has a handful of counts. The chain employs TRBV15 and TRBJ2-7, with 15 bases fitting TRBD2. Germline V gene sequence: CDR1 LNHNV, CDR2 YYDKDF (reference sequence). Unmatched junction bases numbered 5, after V lost 2 bases and J lost 9 bases. The CDR3 contains 15 residues. CDR3 protein: CATSRRRTSGGAQYF. The CDR3, as DNA: TGTGCCACCAGCAGAAGGAGGACTAGCGGGGGGGCGCAGTACTTC.

The chain combines TRBV9 with TRBJ2-5; D ambiguous. CDR1 is SGDLS, CDR2 YYNGEE, per germline. V shed 0 bases and J shed 7 bases, with 10 bases lying between them. The CDR3 totals 13 residues. CDR3 coding DNA: TGTGCCAGCAGCGTAGAAGGCAAGGGGACCCAGTACTTC. The encoded protein is CASSVEGKGTQYF.

The chain has TRBV9 and TRBJ2-4; D perhaps matches TRBD1 (6 bases). The length of the CDR3 is 16 residues. Germline CDR1 is SGDLS and CDR2 is YYNGEE. V gave up 4 bases and J gave up 2 bases, with 16 bases separating them. CDR3 in amino acids: CASSPGQGRPKNIQYF. In DNA, the CDR3 is TGTGCCAGCAGCCCCGGCCAGGGGCGACCCAAAAACATTCAGTACTTC. Looking up the rest from reference TRBV9 and TRBJ2-4 gives the full variable domain: DSGVTQTPKHLITATGQRVTLRCSPRSGDLSVYWYQQSLDQGLQFLIQYYNGEERAKGNILERFSAQQFPDLHSELNLSSLELGDSALYFCASSPGQGRPKNIQYFGAGTRLSVL.

The V gene is TRBV4-1, the J gene TRBJ2-2; 10 bases line up with TRBD2. The CDR3 is made up of 20 amino acids. The V segment lost 0 bases and the J segment 1 base; nucleotides outside the gene matches: 11. The germline V gene has CDR1 MGHRA and CDR2 YSYEKL. The CDR3 coding sequence is TGCGCCAGCAGCCAAGAGCGTCCCTGGACTAGCGGAAAGAACACCGGGGAGCTGTTTTTT. Translation: CASSQERPWTSGKNTGELFF.

V and J are TRBV2 and TRBJ2-1; D is unresolved. From germline, CDR1 is SNHLY and CDR2 FYNNEI. The CDR3 has 11 amino acids. The ends were cut back, 3 bases at V and 7 bases at J, with 4 bases in the middle. CDR3 coding DNA: TGTGCCAGCAGTGACAGGAATGAGCAGTTCTTC. Translating gives CASSDRNEQFF.

V is TRBV10-3 and J is TRBJ1-2; maybe TRBD1 (5 bases). Looked up from germline, CDR1 is ENHRY and CDR2 is SYGVKD. This CDR3 contains 10 residues. V was pared by 9 bases and J by 7 bases, with 9 bases between. The CDR3: CAIGEGGYTF. The DNA for the CDR3 is TGTGCCATAGGGGAGGGTGGCTACACCTTC.

The chain recombines TRBV4-2 with TRBJ1-4; 7 bases match TRBD1. This CDR3 has 15 residues. J lost 4 bases, V lost 4 bases, and 6 bases had no gene match. In germline, CDR1 is LGHNA, CDR2 YNFKEQ. This CDR3 is CASSLRQGSNEKLFF. DNA for the CDR3: TGTGCCAGCAGCCTTAGACAGGGCAGTAATGAAAAACTGTTTTTT.

This clone was counted only a few times. This chain links TRBV19 with TRBJ1-4, with D perhaps TRBD1 (5 bases). CDR3 size: 12 residues. Per germline, CDR1 LNHDA and CDR2 SQIVND (reference sequence). Trimming removed 9 bases from V and 8 bases from J, with 13 bases in between. CDR3 amino acids: CASHPGTEKLFF. The CDR3 DNA sequence: TGTGCCAGCCACCCGGGGACCGAAAAACTGTTTTTT.

V gene TRBV7-6 combines with J gene TRBJ1-1, with D possibly being TRBD1 (5 bases). The CDR3 sequence is 19 residues long. CDR1 is SGHVS, CDR2 FNYEAQ, per germline. V lost 1 base, J lost 0 bases, and 21 bases lay in between. The CDR3 DNA reads as TGTGCCAGCAGCTTAGTAGTGTTCGGGGGTGGGAGTATGAACACTGAAGCTTTCTTT. It codes for CASSLVVFGGGSMNTEAFF.

CDR3 in DNA: TGTGCCAGTAGTATCATTAGCGGGGTGGCCCTAGGCGAGCAGTACTTC. Its translation: CASSIISGVALGEQYF. The chain couples TRBV19 to TRBJ2-7, with 8 bases aligning to TRBD2. Germline trimming cut 3 bases from V and 6 bases from J; bases unmatched to any gene: 13. The CDR3 totals 16 residues. Looked up from germline, CDR1 is LNHDA and CDR2 is SQIVND (reference sequence).

There are a few counts of this clone. The chain is built from TRBV10-3 and TRBJ1-3; D perhaps matches TRBD1 (5 bases). The CDR3 is 14 residues long. The germline V and J ends were trimmed by 2 bases and 4 bases, with 9 bases remaining between them. Looked up from germline, CDR1 is ENHRY and CDR2 is SYGVKD. CDR3 amino acids: CAISEGTSGNTIYF. CDR3 nucleotide sequence: TGTGCCATCAGTGAGGGGACCTCAGGAAACACCATATATTTT.

In this sample, this clone turned up a few times. V and J are TRBV10-3 and TRBJ1-3, with D possibly matching TRBD1 (5 bases). The CDR3 spans 16 residues. The germline gives CDR1 ENHRY, CDR2 SYGVKD. V lost 7 bases and J lost 0, with 16 bases in between. DNA for the CDR3: TGTGCCATCAAAGGGGCCGGGAGAGCCTCTGGAAACACCATATATTTT. Residues: CAIKGAGRASGNTIYF.

This clone came up a few times. The chain combines TRBV9 with TRBJ1-1; D remains ambiguous. The V end was cut by 0 bases, the J end by 6 bases, with 6 bases between. CDR1 and CDR2 from the germline V gene are SGDLS and YYNGEE. This CDR3 comprises 12 residues. The CDR3, as DNA: TGTGCCAGCAGCGTAGGTGGGGCTGAAGCTTTCTTT. It is translated as CASSVGGAEAFF.

J is TRBJ1-3 and V is TRBV6-1; D is perhaps TRBD1 (5 bases). CDR1 and CDR2 from the germline V gene are MNHNS and SASEGT. The CDR3 has 14 residues. V was pared by 7 bases and J by 0 bases, with 10 bases between. As DNA, the CDR3 is TGTGCCAGCAAACTCGACAGCTCTGGAAACACCATATATTTT. This sequence encodes CASKLDSSGNTIYF.

The chain has TRBV7-8 and TRBJ1-5; a possible D gene is TRBD1 (5 bases). Trimming removed 2 bases at V and 5 bases at J, with 19 bases between. This CDR3 spans 17 amino acids. Germline CDR1 SGHVS, CDR2 FQNEAQ. The CDR3 here is CASSLSGDPFADQPQHF. In DNA form, the CDR3 reads TGTGCCAGCAGCTTATCTGGGGACCCCTTCGCGGATCAGCCCCAGCATTTT.

The J gene is TRBJ1-1, the V gene TRBV12-5, with a tentative D call TRBD1 (6 bases). The germline V and J ends were trimmed by 5 bases and 2 bases, with 12 bases remaining between them. Germline loops: CDR1 LGHNT, CDR2 FRNRAP. The CDR3 covers 14 residues. CDR3 nucleotide sequence: TGTGCTAGTGGTCCCTACAGGGTTAACACTGAAGCTTTCTTT. This codes for CASGPYRVNTEAFF.

The chain carries TRBV6-1 and TRBJ1-5; 9 bases match TRBD1. The junction had 7 bases not matched to a gene; V was cut back by 6 bases and J by 4 bases. CDR3 size: 15 residues. The germline V gene encodes CDR1 MNHNS and CDR2 SASEGT. Here the CDR3 DNA reads TGTGCCAGCAGCACACAGGGGGCCCCTAATCAGCCCCAGCATTTT. This codes for CASSTQGAPNQPQHF.

This clone appeared once. The chain recombines TRBV5-1 with TRBJ1-5, with a possible D match to TRBD1 (6 bases). CDR1 and CDR2 (germline): SGHRS, YFSETQ. This CDR3 is built from 14 residues. Trimming stripped 1 base from V and 4 bases from J, with 9 bases between. DNA for the CDR3: TGCGCCAGCAGCTTGACAGGGTTAAATCAGCCCCAGCATTTT. This translates into CASSLTGLNQPQHF.

The J gene is TRBJ1-4, the V gene TRBV5-8; D unclear. The CDR3 consists of 19 residues. Germline V gives CDR1 SGHTS, CDR2 YDEGEE. Deletions cut 5 bases from V and 0 bases from J, with 23 bases between. In DNA form, the CDR3 reads TGTGCCAGCAGTAATACGGAGGCGTTGTTCAGTGCAACTAATGAAAAACTGTTTTTT. It translates to CASSNTEALFSATNEKLFF.